This TCR beta chain emerged from a study of blood T cell repertoires in COVID-19. The protocol was immunoSEQ multiplex PCR, while the TCRdb copy is restricted to in-frame clones and leaves out a portion. This sample has roughly 160,000 clones; approximately 90% occur once, and the top ten carry approximately 4.1%. Sequenced sample: peripheral blood. The receptor's source is a woman in her sixties who had recovered from COVID-19.

DNA for the CDR3: TGTGCCAGCAGCGTAGGGGGACAGGGCGTCGAAAAACTGTTTTTT. It codes for CASSVGGQGVEKLFF. The chain joins TRBV9 to TRBJ1-4; TRBD1 matches at 9 bases. With V trimmed by 0 bases and J by 8 bases, 5 bases remained unmatched. The CDR3 extends over 15 amino acids. Germline V gene sequence: CDR1 SGDLS, CDR2 YYNGEE.